The 23 T cell receptor beta chains given below trace back to one sample, sequenced in a study of cytomegalovirus exposure and HLA in healthy donors. The PCR made use of 60 Vbeta and 13 Jbeta primers. Sequenced by immunoSEQ multiplex PCR; TCRdb stores in-frame clones only, minus some. The table records 100,000 to 150,000 clones, around three quarters of them present only once. The specimen sequenced was PBMCs. The receptors come from a female donor in good health and CMV-seronegative.

The chain links TRBV7-9 to TRBJ2-1, with 15 bases matching TRBD2. The CDR3 length is 16 residues. V dropped 1 base and J dropped 6; count of bases not matched to a gene: 1. From germline, CDR1 is SEHNR and CDR2 FQNEAQ (reference sequence). The CDR3 sequence: CASSLVGLAGGNEQFF. CDR3 bases: TGTGCCAGCAGCTTAGTGGGACTAGCGGGAGGCAATGAGCAGTTCTTC.

This rearrangement joins TRBV5-4 to TRBJ2-3; 11 bases align to TRBD2. The J segment lost 0 bases and the V segment lost 5 bases, leaving 11 bases of the junction unmatched. The CDR3 sequence is 18 residues long. Germline values: CDR1 SGHNT, CDR2 YYREEE (reference sequence). CDR3 DNA: TGTGCCAGCAGATCCGGGACTAGCGGAAGGGGGAGCACAGATACGCAGTATTTT. Encoded protein: CASRSGTSGRGSTDTQYF.

This clone has only a few counts. The J gene is TRBJ1-1, the V gene TRBV10-3; D remains ambiguous. CDR3 length: 15 residues. Trimming left V 3 bases short and J 1 base short, with 12 bases between. Germline CDR1 ENHRY, CDR2 SYGVKD. In nucleotides, the CDR3 is TGTGCCATCAGTGATTTGAGACGACAGAACACTGAAGCTTTCTTT. Amino acids: CAISDLRRQNTEAFF.

This rearrangement joins TRBV9 to TRBJ1-2, with D maybe TRBD1 (6 bases). Germline CDR1 is SGDLS and CDR2 is YYNGEE. Trimming cost V 3 bases and J 3 bases, with 18 bases left between them. The CDR3 is made up of 16 amino acids. The CDR3 coding sequence is TGTGCCAGCAGCGGCGTGGGGGGGGCGCGAGACTATGGCTACACCTTC. Translated: CASSGVGGARDYGYTF.

This chain joins TRBV13 and TRBJ1-4, with 9 bases lining up with TRBD1. The CDR3 spans 15 residues. V shed 4 bases, J shed 10 bases, and the junction held 10 bases outside the gene matches. Per germline, CDR1 PRHDT and CDR2 FYEKMQ (reference sequence). CDR3 residues: CASSYYRGRERKLFF. DNA for the CDR3: TGTGCCAGCAGCTACTACAGGGGGCGAGAGAGAAAACTGTTTTTT.

The CDR3 sequence: CASSRQGGGGYTF. In DNA form, the CDR3 reads TGTGCCAGCAGTAGACAGGGCGGTGGCGGCTACACCTTC. This chain connects TRBV2 to TRBJ1-2, with 7 bases identical to TRBD1. J lost 8 bases, V lost 5 bases, and 8 bases had no gene match. The CDR3 runs to 13 residues. Germline values: CDR1 SNHLY, CDR2 FYNNEI. Drawing the rest from reference TRBV2 and TRBJ1-2, the complete variable domain is EPEVTQTPSHQVTQMGQEVILRCVPISNHLYFYWYRQILGQKVEFLVSFYNNEISEKSEIFDDQFSVERPDGSNFTLKIRSTKLEDSAMYFCASSRQGGGGYTFGSGTRLTVV.

The rearrangement joins TRBV2 to TRBJ2-4; a possible D gene is TRBD2 (6 bases). The CDR3 extends over 15 amino acids. The V end lost 5 bases, the J end lost 4 bases, and 15 bases lay between the germline ends. CDR1 SNHLY and CDR2 FYNNEI come from the germline V gene. The CDR3, as DNA: TGTGCCAGCAGTTCCGGGACTCTTATTAAAAACATTCAGTACTTC. Encoded protein: CASSSGTLIKNIQYF.

This clone came up once. This chain links TRBV5-1 with TRBJ2-6; D is unresolved. V was trimmed by 0 bases and J by 0 bases, leaving 7 bases between them. The CDR3 loop spans 16 amino acids. CDR1 and CDR2 (germline): SGHRS, YFSETQ. The CDR3 loop reads CASSLGTYSGANVLTF. CDR3 in DNA: TGCGCCAGCAGCTTGGGTACATACTCTGGGGCCAACGTCCTGACTTTC.

The chain is built from TRBV5-1 and TRBJ2-7; perhaps TRBD2 as D (6 bases). V was trimmed by 1 base and J by 4 bases, leaving 12 bases between them. The CDR3 has 14 amino acids. From germline, CDR1 is SGHRS and CDR2 YFSETQ. CDR3 DNA: TGCGCCAGCAGCTTGTCCCCAGGGAGGTACGAGCAGTACTTC. This sequence encodes CASSLSPGRYEQYF.

The chain carries TRBV28 and TRBJ2-5; 9 positions agree with TRBD1. V trimming: 4 bases; J trimming: 5 bases; junction bases outside the gene matches: 5. The CDR3 consists of 14 residues. CDR1 is MDHEN, CDR2 SYDVKM, per germline. The CDR3: CASSYTGGRETQYF. The CDR3 DNA reads TGTGCCAGCAGTTATACAGGGGGCCGTGAGACCCAGTACTTC.

The chain carries TRBV18 and TRBJ1-6; TRBD1 matches 9 bases. Germline CDR1 KGHSH, CDR2 LQKENI. The V and J ends lost 3 bases and 10 bases, in that order; junction bases with no gene match: 7. The CDR3 contains 15 residues. The CDR3 DNA reads TGTGCCAGCTCACCGGACAGGGGAATAAACTCACCCCTCCACTTT. Encoded protein: CASSPDRGINSPLHF.

This clone showed up just once. The chain links TRBV6-5 to TRBJ1-6; D gene ambiguous. The CDR3 has 13 amino acids. The V end lost 5 bases, the J end lost 10 bases, and 12 bases lay between the germline ends. From germline, CDR1 is MNHEY and CDR2 SVGAGI. Here the CDR3 DNA reads TGTGCCAGCAGTACCCTCGGGTCCTCACCCCTCCACTTT. Its translation: CASSTLGSSPLHF.

The genes are TRBV5-3 and TRBJ1-2; 7 nucleotides match TRBD1. TRBV5-3 falls under the ORF class, with uncertain function. Trimming took 5 bases from V and 6 from J; bases not matched to a gene: 7. The CDR3 loop spans 13 amino acids. CDR3 nucleotide sequence: TGTGCCAGAAGAGACAGGGTCCCACATGGCTACACCTTC. The encoded protein is CARRDRVPHGYTF.

In the case of this clone: The same CDR3 can be traced to other DNA sequences in this sample. The DNA for the CDR3 is TGTGCCAGTAGTTCCCGCGTGGGACAGGGAAGGGGAACTGAAGCTTTCTTT. It is translated as CASSSRVGQGRGTEAFF. This chain uses TRBV19 with TRBJ1-1; 9 bases line up with TRBD1. The CDR3 contains 17 residues. The trim removed 5 bases at V and 5 bases at J, leaving 15 bases unmatched. CDR1 is LNHDA and CDR2 is SQIVND in the germline V gene (reference sequence).

The rearrangement links TRBV19 to TRBJ1-1; possible D gene TRBD1, 6 bases. This CDR3 region has 14 residues. V was shortened by 2 bases and J by 8 bases, with 15 bases between the two germline ends. CDR1 is LNHDA and CDR2 is SQIVND in the germline V gene (reference sequence). CDR3 DNA sequence: TGTGCCAGTAGTATAAAGGTCTGGGGGCAAGAAGCTTTCTTT. It is translated as CASSIKVWGQEAFF. The full variable domain, in which reference TRBV19 and TRBJ1-1 provide the parts outside the CDR3, is DGGITQSPKYLFRKEGQNVTLSCEQNLNHDAMYWYRQDPGQGLRLIYYSQIVNDFQKGDIAEGYSVSREKKESFPLTVTSAQKNPTAFYLCASSIKVWGQEAFFGQGTRLTVV.

The chain has TRBV30 and TRBJ2-3; the match to TRBD1 covers 8 bases. Germline CDR1 GTSNPN, CDR2 SVGIG (reference sequence). The CDR3 has 17 residues. J gave up 6 bases and V 0 bases, and 14 bases lay outside the gene matches. The DNA for the CDR3 is TGTGCCTGGAGTGTACCCCCGACCTCCAGGGGGCGGGATACGCAGTATTTT. Amino acids: CAWSVPPTSRGRDTQYF.

A note on this clone: The sample carries other DNA sequences with the same CDR3. The V gene is TRBV6-1, the J gene TRBJ2-6, with 10 positions matching TRBD1. The CDR3 extends over 15 amino acids. J gave up 1 base and V 8 bases, and 2 bases lay outside the gene matches. The V gene's germline CDR1 is MNHNS and CDR2 SASEGT. CDR3 nucleotides: TGTGCCAGCCGGACAGGGGGGTCTGGGGCCAACGTCCTGACTTTC. Translating gives CASRTGGSGANVLTF.

The chain recombines TRBV7-3 with TRBJ2-7; TRBD2 might be the D (5 bases). Trimming left V 5 bases short and J 7 bases short, with 9 bases between. This CDR3 has 11 amino acids. CDR1 and CDR2 (germline): SGHTA, FQGTGA. CDR3 protein: CASSTTGEQYF. CDR3 in DNA: TGTGCCAGCAGCACAACGGGGGAGCAGTACTTC.

The CDR3 protein is CASSLRTSGTNEQFF. The CDR3 bases are TGCGCCAGCAGCTTAAGGACTAGCGGGACCAATGAGCAGTTCTTC. The rearrangement links TRBV5-1 to TRBJ2-1, with TRBD2 matching 12 bases. V was pared by 2 bases and J by 6 bases, with 3 bases of the junction left unmatched. Germline V lookup: CDR1 SGHRS, CDR2 YFSETQ. The CDR3 totals 15 residues.

This clone was counted only a few times. The chain's CDR3 is CASSESSSRNSPLHF. CDR3 DNA sequence: TGTGCCAGCAGCGAATCGAGCTCTAGGAATTCACCCCTCCACTTT. The chain has TRBV7-9 and TRBJ1-6, with D uncertain. V shed 5 bases and J shed 7 bases, with 15 bases lying between them. CDR1 is SEHNR and CDR2 is FQNEAQ in the germline V gene (reference sequence). There are 15 residues in the CDR3.

This clone showed up just a few times. V gene TRBV18 combines with J gene TRBJ2-5, with D possibly TRBD1 on 5 matching bases. Trimming shortened V by 6 bases and J by 1 base, and 12 bases separated the two germline ends. The CDR3 totals 14 residues. Germline CDR1 KGHSH, CDR2 LQKENI. The CDR3 here is CASSPRQSQETQYF. In nucleotides, the CDR3 is TGTGCCAGCTCCCCTAGACAGAGCCAAGAGACCCAGTACTTC.

This sequence joins TRBV4-1 and TRBJ1-6; 7 bases map to TRBD1. J gave up 4 bases and V 1 base, and 7 bases lay outside the gene matches. The CDR3 runs to 17 residues. Germline CDR1 reads MGHRA; CDR2 reads YSYEKL. Here the CDR3 DNA reads TGCGCCAGCAGCCAAGGATGGGGGGACAGTTATAATTCACCCCTCCACTTT. Its protein is CASSQGWGDSYNSPLHF.

CDR3 protein: CASSPMGDRDRGKEKLFF. As DNA, the CDR3 is TGTGCCAGCAGCCCCATGGGGGACCGGGACAGGGGCAAAGAAAAACTGTTTTTT. This sequence joins TRBV9 and TRBJ1-4; 10 positions agree with TRBD1. The CDR3 length is 18 residues. With 4 bases clipped from V and 8 bases from J, the junction kept 17 bases outside the gene matches. The germline V gene has CDR1 SGDLS and CDR2 YYNGEE.